This passage covers 5 T cell receptor beta chains from one sample sequenced in a study of early T cells in non-severe SARS-CoV-2 infection. MiXCR, run by TCRdb on the 5' RACE reads, gives a single entry per CDR3 protein. The sample contains about 50,000 distinct CDR3 sequences, approximately 8% of which appear only once. Sequenced input: whole blood. The source of these receptors is an adult who was a healthcare worker with PCR-confirmed SARS-CoV-2 infection or an uninfected control (not recorded which).

This clonotype was recorded at least ten times. J is TRBJ2-1 and V is TRBV12-3 or TRBV12-4; D remains unclear. This CDR3 has 16 amino acids. V gave up 5 bases and J gave up 6 bases, with 20 bases separating them. CDR3 nucleotide sequence: TGTGCCAGCAGTCCCGTGACGCGGCGACGTGTCAATGAGCAGTTCTTC. It codes for CASSPVTRRRVNEQFF.

There are a few counts of this clonotype. The chain employs TRBV11-2 and TRBJ2-3, with 8 bases identical to TRBD2. The CDR3 runs 16 residues. V gave up 5 bases and J gave up 5 bases; unmatched junction bases: 12. Germline loops: CDR1 SGHAT, CDR2 FQNNGV. The CDR3 is CASSPPGRGAQDTQYF. The DNA of the CDR3 is TGTGCCAGCAGCCCGCCGGGGCGGGGGGCACAAGATACGCAGTATTTT.

The chain carries TRBV7-9 and TRBJ2-5; 11 nucleotides match TRBD2. V shed 2 bases, J shed 5 bases, and the junction held 13 bases outside the gene matches. CDR3 length: 18 residues. The germline V gene has CDR1 SEHNR and CDR2 FQNEAQ (reference sequence). For the CDR3, the DNA is TGTGCCAGCAGCTTAAATCCCGATCTCGCTAGCGGGAGGGAGACCCAGTACTTC. This encodes CASSLNPDLASGRETQYF.

This clonotype was detected ten times or more. J is TRBJ2-1 and V is TRBV28, with 11 positions matching TRBD2. The CDR3 totals 15 residues. Unmatched junction bases numbered 4, after V lost 3 bases and J lost 6 bases. The germline V gene encodes CDR1 MDHEN and CDR2 SYDVKM. The CDR3 region is CASSFRLAGINEQFF. CDR3 sequence (DNA): TGTGCCAGCAGTTTTCGACTAGCGGGGATCAATGAGCAGTTCTTC.

This clonotype was found many times. The CDR3: CASSYLGHDQPQHF. CDR3 sequence (DNA): TGTGCCAGCAGTTACTTGGGGCATGATCAGCCCCAGCATTTT. V and J are TRBV6-5 and TRBJ1-5, with D tentatively TRBD1 (5 bases). CDR3 length: 14 residues. Germline loops: CDR1 MNHEY, CDR2 SVGAGI. V was shortened by 1 base and J by 5 bases, with 9 bases between the two germline ends.